The sequence of this T cell receptor beta chain was determined in a study of blood T cell repertoires in COVID-19. This CDR3 has 14 amino acids. V lost 6 bases and J lost 8, with 16 bases in between. Germline V CDR1 and CDR2: SNHLY, FYNNEI. Some clones are missing from TCRdb's copy, which holds only in-frame ones; the method was immunoSEQ multiplex PCR. The repertoire consists of 110,000 to 150,000 clones, with 75% to 90% occurring once and the leading ten covering approximately 11%. Sequenced sample: peripheral blood. The J gene is TRBJ1-4, the V gene TRBV2; a weak D match, TRBD1 (6 bases). This sequence originates from an elderly woman with acute or convalescent COVID-19. CDR3 nucleotides: TGTGCCAGCAGCCCCCCATCAGACAGGGAAAAACTGTTTTTT. Encoded protein: CASSPPSDREKLFF. Combining the CDR3 with reference TRBV2 and TRBJ1-4 gives the whole variable domain EPEVTQTPSHQVTQMGQEVILRCVPISNHLYFYWYRQILGQKVEFLVSFYNNEISEKSEIFDDQFSVERPDGSNFTLKIRSTKLEDSAMYFCASSPPSDREKLFFGSGTQLSVL.